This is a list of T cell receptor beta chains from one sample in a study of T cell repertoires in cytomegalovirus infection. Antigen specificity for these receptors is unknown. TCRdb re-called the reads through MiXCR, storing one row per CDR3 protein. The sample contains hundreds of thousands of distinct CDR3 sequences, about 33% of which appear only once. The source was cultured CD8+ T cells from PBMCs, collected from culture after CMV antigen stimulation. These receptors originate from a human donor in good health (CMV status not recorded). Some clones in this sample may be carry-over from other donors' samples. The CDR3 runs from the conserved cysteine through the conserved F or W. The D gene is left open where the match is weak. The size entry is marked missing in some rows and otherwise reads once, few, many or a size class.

TGTGTCAGCAGCTTAGTGCTAGATACGCAGTATTTT,CVSSLVLDTQYF,.,TRBJ2-3,TRBV7-2,.
TGTGCCAGCAGCTTAGCTGACAGCCAACCCCCCGAGCAGTACTTC,CASSLADSQPPEQYF,.,TRBJ2-7,TRBV7-8,.
TGTGCCAGCAGTTACTATCCAGGGCATAGCAATCAGCCCCAGCATTTT,CASSYYPGHSNQPQHF,.,TRBJ1-5,TRBV6-6,.
TGTGCCAGCAGCTTAGGGGGACTAGCGGGACCCGGGGAGCTGTTTTTT,CASSLGGLAGPGELFF,few,TRBJ2-2,TRBV7-8,TRBD2
TGTGCTAGTGGTTTGTTTTTGACAGGTACCCACGGGGGGAATGAAAAACTGTTTTTT,CASGLFLTGTHGGNEKLFF,few,TRBJ1-4,TRBV12-5,.
TGTGCCAGCAGCCCTACCCATCCGGGACAGCAAAACACTGAAGCTTTCTTT,CASSPTHPGQQNTEAFF,.,TRBJ1-1,TRBV5-4,TRBD1
TGTGCCAGCAGTTACTCGGCCGCGTACGGGAATTCACCCCTCCACTTT,CASSYSAAYGNSPLHF,.,TRBJ1-6,TRBV6-8,.
TGTGCCAGCAGTTTATTCTTCCGGGGCGGACAGCCCCAGCATTTT,CASSLFFRGGQPQHF,few,TRBJ1-5,TRBV27,.
TGTGCCAGTAGTGGGAGCTGGGGGCGCGGGTTCACTGAAGCTTTCTTT,CASSGSWGRGFTEAFF,.,TRBJ1-1,TRBV19,.
TGTGCCATCAGTGAGTGGGGGGGTTCACTCTACGAGCAGTACTTC,CAISEWGGSLYEQYF,.,TRBJ2-7,TRBV10-3,TRBD2
TGTGCCACCCAGACCTCGCAGGCCATGAACACTGAAGCTTTCTTT,CATQTSQAMNTEAFF,.,TRBJ1-1,TRBV7-9,.
TGCGCCAGCAGTCCTGAACCTAACACTGAAGCTTTCTTT,CASSPEPNTEAFF,few,TRBJ1-1,TRBV4-1,.
TGTGCCAGCAGCCCTTCACTAGCGAGCACAGATACGCAGTATTTT,CASSPSLASTDTQYF,few,TRBJ2-3,TRBV27,TRBD2
TGTGCCAGCAGTGAAGCTCAGGGGGTTCGGGAAAAACTGTTTTTT,CASSEAQGVREKLFF,.,TRBJ1-4,TRBV6-1,TRBD1
TGTGCCAGCAGCGACACCTTAAGCTCCTATAATTCACCCCTCCACTTT,CASSDTLSSYNSPLHF,.,TRBJ1-6,TRBV7-6,.
TGTGCCAGCAGCTCCTGGGGTGAACCCAACTATGGCTACACCTTC,CASSSWGEPNYGYTF,few,TRBJ1-2,TRBV7-6,.
TGTGCCAGCAGACGGGACAGAGAAAATCAGCCCCAGCATTTT,CASRRDRENQPQHF,once,TRBJ1-5,TRBV6-5,TRBD1
TGTGCCAGCAGCCCAACAATAGAAGAGCAGTTCTTC,CASSPTIEEQFF,few,TRBJ2-1,TRBV5-4,.